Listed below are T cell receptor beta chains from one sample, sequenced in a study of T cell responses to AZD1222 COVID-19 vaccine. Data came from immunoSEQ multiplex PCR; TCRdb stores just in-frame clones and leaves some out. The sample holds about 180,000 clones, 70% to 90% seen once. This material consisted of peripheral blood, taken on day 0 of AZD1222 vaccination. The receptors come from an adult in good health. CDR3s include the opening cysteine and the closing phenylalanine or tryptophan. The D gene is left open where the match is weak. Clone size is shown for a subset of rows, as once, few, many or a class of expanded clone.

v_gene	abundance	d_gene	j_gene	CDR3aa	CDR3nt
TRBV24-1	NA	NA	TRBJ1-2	CATSDTQGNGYTF	TGTGCCACCAGTGACACCCAGGGGAATGGCTACACCTTC
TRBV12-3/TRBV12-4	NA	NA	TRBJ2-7	CASTSGPEQYF	TGTGCCAGCACCTCCGGTCCGGAGCAGTACTTC
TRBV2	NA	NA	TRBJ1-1	CAAPTGTGNTEAFF	TGTGCCGCACCCACCGGGACGGGGAACACTGAAGCTTTCTTT
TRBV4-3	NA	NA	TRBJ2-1	CASSQEVAGSSYNEQFF	TGCGCCAGCAGCCAAGAAGTTGCAGGGAGCTCCTACAATGAGCAGTTCTTC
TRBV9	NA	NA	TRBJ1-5	CASSDTGNGQPQHF	TGTGCCAGCAGCGACACAGGGAATGGTCAGCCCCAGCATTTT
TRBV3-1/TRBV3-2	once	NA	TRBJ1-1	CASSQEWGLLTDTEAFF	TGTGCCAGCAGCCAAGAGTGGGGGTTGCTTACGGACACTGAAGCTTTCTTT
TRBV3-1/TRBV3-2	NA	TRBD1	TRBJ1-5	CASSQGQTSNQPQHF	TGTGCCAGCAGCCAGGGACAGACTAGCAATCAGCCCCAGCATTTT
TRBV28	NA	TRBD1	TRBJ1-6	CASSQYFPRPQGTASPLHF	TGTGCCAGCAGTCAGTACTTTCCCCGACCCCAGGGGACAGCTTCACCCCTCCACTTT
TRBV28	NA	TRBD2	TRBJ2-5	CASSFTGGALHTQYF	TGTGCCAGCAGCTTCACGGGGGGGGCCCTTCACACCCAGTACTTC
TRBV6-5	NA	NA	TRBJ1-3	CASSLYGEAENTIYF	TGTGCCAGCAGTCTATACGGGGAGGCTGAAAACACCATATATTTT